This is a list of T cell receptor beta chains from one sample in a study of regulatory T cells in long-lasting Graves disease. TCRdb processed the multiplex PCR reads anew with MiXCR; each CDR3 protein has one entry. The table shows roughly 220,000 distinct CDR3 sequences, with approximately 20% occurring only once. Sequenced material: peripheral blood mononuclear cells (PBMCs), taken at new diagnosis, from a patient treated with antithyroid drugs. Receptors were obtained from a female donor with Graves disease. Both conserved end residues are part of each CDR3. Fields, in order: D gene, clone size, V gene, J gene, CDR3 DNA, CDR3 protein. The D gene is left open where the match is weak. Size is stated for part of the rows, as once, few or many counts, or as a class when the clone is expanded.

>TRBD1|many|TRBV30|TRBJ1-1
TGTGCCTGGAGCTGGGGACAGGCAAACACTGAAGCTTTCTTT
CAWSWGQANTEAFF
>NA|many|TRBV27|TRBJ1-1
TGTGCCAGCAGTTTTTCGGAAAGGGGGGACACTGAAGCTTTCTTT
CASSFSERGDTEAFF
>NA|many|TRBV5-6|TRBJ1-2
TGTGCCAGCAGCCTGGCCCCCTATGGCTACACCTTC
CASSLAPYGYTF
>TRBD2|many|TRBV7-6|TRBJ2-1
TGTGCCAGCAGATCTTTAGCGGGGGAGCAGTTCTTC
CASRSLAGEQFF
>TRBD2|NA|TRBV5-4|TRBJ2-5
TGTGCCAGCGAGGGGACTAGCGGGGGACAAGAGACCCAGTACTTC
CASEGTSGGQETQYF
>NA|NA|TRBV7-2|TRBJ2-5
TGTGCCAGCAGCTCCGGGGGAGGACAGGAGCAAGAGACCCAGTACTTC
CASSSGGGQEQETQYF
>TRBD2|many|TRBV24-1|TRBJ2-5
TGTGCCACCAGTGACGGACTAGCGGGCCGCCAAGAGACCCAGTACTTC
CATSDGLAGRQETQYF
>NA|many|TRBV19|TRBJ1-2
TGTGCCGGGGGGGGGCGCGACTATGGCTACACCTTC
CAGGGRDYGYTF
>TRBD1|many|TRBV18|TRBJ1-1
TGTGCCAGCGCGTGGGGACAGGAGAACACTGAAGCTTTCTTT
CASAWGQENTEAFF
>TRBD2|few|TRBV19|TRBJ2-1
TGTGCCAGTACCCACCATGGAGGTAGCGGGGGGTACAATGAGCAGTTCTTC
CASTHHGGSGGYNEQFF
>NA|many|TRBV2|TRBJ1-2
TGTGCCAGCCGGATACCCTGGGCGGATTATGGCTACACCTTC
CASRIPWADYGYTF
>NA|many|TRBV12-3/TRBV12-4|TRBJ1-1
TGTGCCAGCAGTCGACTGGGAGCTTTCTTT
CASSRLGAFF
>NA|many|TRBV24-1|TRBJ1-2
TGTGCCACCAGTGATCCGGGCCGCGGCTATGGCTACACCTTC
CATSDPGRGYGYTF
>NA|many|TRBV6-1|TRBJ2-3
TGTGCCAGCAAAGGGAAGGGCACAGATACGCAGTATTTT
CASKGKGTDTQYF
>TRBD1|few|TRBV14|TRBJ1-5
TGTGCCAGCAGCCGTCAGGGGGCCAATCAGCCCCAGCATTTT
CASSRQGANQPQHF
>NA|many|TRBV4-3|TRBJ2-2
TGCGCCAGCAGCCCTTTCTTCGACTTGACCGGCGGGGAGCTGTTTTTT
CASSPFFDLTGGELFF
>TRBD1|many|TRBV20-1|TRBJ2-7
TGCAGTGCACAACCGGGACAGCTTGCCTACGAGCAGTACTTC
CSAQPGQLAYEQYF
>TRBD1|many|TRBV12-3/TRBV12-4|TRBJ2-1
TGTGCCAGCAGCCTAGCCACAGGGGTGGGTGAGCAGTTCTTC
CASSLATGVGEQFF
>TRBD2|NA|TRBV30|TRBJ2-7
TGTGCCTGGAGTTGGGCTAGCGGAAGCTACGAGCAGTACTTC
CAWSWASGSYEQYF
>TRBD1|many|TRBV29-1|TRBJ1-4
TGCAGCGTCCTGACAGGGGCGGACGCTAACCCGAGCGAAAAACTGTTTTTT
CSVLTGADANPSEKLFF
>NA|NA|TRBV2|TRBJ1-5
TGTGCCAGCAGTGACAGGGAAGGAGATCAGCCCCAGCATTTT
CASSDREGDQPQHF
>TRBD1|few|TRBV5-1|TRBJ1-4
TGCGCCAGCAGCCAGAGCCCACAGGGGGCAACTAATGAAAAACTGTTTTTT
CASSQSPQGATNEKLFF
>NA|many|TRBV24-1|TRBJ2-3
TGTGCCACCAGTGGCAGGGCTGCTACAGGCAAAGTAAGCACAGATACGCAGTATTTT
CATSGRAATGKVSTDTQYF
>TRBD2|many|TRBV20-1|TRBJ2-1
TGCAGTGCCGAGGGTCTAGCGGGAGGTATCTCCCACAATGAGCAGTTCTTC
CSAEGLAGGISHNEQFF
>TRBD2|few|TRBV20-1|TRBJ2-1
TGCAGTGCTAGTCCGGGACTAGCGGGAGTGAACTCCTACAATGAGCAGTTCTTC
CSASPGLAGVNSYNEQFF
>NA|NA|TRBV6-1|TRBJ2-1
TGTGCCAGCAGTGAAGAGGGGGATGAGCAGTTCTTC
CASSEEGDEQFF
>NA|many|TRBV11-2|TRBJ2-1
TGTGCCAGCAGCTTAGCGCCCAGCTCCTACAATGAGCAGTTCTTC
CASSLAPSSYNEQFF
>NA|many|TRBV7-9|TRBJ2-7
TGTGCCAGCAGCAGACAGAGCGGCGAGCAGTACTTC
CASSRQSGEQYF